The clone carrying this T cell receptor (beta chain) occurred many times. What it recognizes is unknown. These data are taken from a study of T cells after yellow fever vaccination. The study, taken as a whole, reports: The booster response re-showed most primary clones: 96% CD4, around 87% CD8. High-abundance clonotypes from the bulk population could contaminate FACS-sorted repertoires. Clonotype sharing between CD4 and CD8 compartments was small.

5'RACE template switching generated TCR cDNA, adding a universal primer site and UMIs. TCRdb independently ran MiXCR on the 5' RACE reads; one entry per CDR3 protein. The sample yields tens of thousands of distinct CDR3 sequences, about 7.3% seen once. After removal of 0 bases from V and 8 bases from J, the junction contained 15 bases not matched to a gene. The CDR3 sequence is 20 residues long. CDR1 is SGHTA and CDR2 is FQGTGA in the germline V gene. The chain uses TRBV7-3 and TRBJ2-1; 14 positions match TRBD2. This clonotype originated in a man between 18 and 29 years old who received the YFV17D yellow fever vaccine. The specimen was CD8+ T cells sorted from PBMCs, collected roughly 10 days after the first yellow fever vaccination. CDR3 nucleotide sequence: TGTGCCAGCAGCTTAACCATGGGACTAGCGGGGGAGGGCATGGGAGATGAGCAGTTCTTC. Amino acids: CASSLTMGLAGEGMGDEQFF.